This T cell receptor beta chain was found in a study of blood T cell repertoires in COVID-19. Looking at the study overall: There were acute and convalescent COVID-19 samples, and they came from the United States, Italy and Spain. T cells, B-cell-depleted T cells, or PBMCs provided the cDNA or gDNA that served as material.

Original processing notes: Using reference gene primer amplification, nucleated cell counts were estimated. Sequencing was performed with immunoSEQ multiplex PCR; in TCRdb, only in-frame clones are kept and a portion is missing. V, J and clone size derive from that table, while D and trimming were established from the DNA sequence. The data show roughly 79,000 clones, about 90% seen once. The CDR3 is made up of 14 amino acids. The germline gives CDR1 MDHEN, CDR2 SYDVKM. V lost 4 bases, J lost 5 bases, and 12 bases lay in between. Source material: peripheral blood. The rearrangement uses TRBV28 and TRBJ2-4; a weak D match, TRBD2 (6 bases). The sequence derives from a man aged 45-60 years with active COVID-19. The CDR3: CASSSGEAENIQYF. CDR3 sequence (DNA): TGTGCCAGCAGTTCGGGGGAAGCGGAAAACATTCAGTACTTC.